Sequencing of this TCR beta chain was carried out in a study of kidney transplant recipient with SARS-CoV-2 infection. This clonotype was observed at least ten times. The CDR3 sequence is 17 residues long. Per the germline V gene, CDR1 is SGHAT and CDR2 is FQNNGV. The germline V and J ends were trimmed by 3 bases and 4 bases, with 21 bases remaining between them. TCRdb used MiXCR to reprocess the reads, holding one entry per CDR3 protein. Of 250,000 or so distinct CDR3 sequences in the sample, around 26% were seen once. This specimen consisted of a blood sample, obtained at baseline and on roughly day 120 from a kidney transplant recipient. This clonotype originated in a male patient aged 25-45 years who had COVID-19 and was a kidney transplant recipient. Some of the T cells might come from the graft donor. This chain joins TRBV11-2 and TRBJ1-2; D gene uncertain. The CDR3 region has the DNA TGTGCCAGCAGCTTTAAAGGAACAAGCAGAAAGACCTATGGCTACACCTTC. Translated: CASSFKGTSRKTYGYTF. Full variable domain (outside the CDR3, taken from reference TRBV11-2 and TRBJ1-2): EAGVAQSPRYKIIEKRQSVAFWCNPISGHATLYWYQQILGQGPKLLIQFQNNGVVDDSQLPKDRFSAERLKGVDSTLKIQPAKLEDSAVYLCASSFKGTSRKTYGYTFGSGTRLTVV.